These 5 T cell receptor beta chains share one sample of origin, sequenced in a study of blood T cell repertoires in COVID-19. Repertoires were generated with immunoSEQ multiplex PCR, while TCRdb's copy carries only in-frame clones and drops some. Of under 200,000 clones detected, around four fifths appear once; the ten largest clones hold 2.5% to 3%. Specimen: peripheral blood. The receptors were gathered from an older man with acute or convalescent COVID-19.

This clone was seen just once. This chain connects TRBV7-8 to TRBJ1-4; D possibly corresponds to TRBD1 (5 bases). The germline V and J ends were trimmed by 2 bases and 12 bases, with 13 bases remaining between them. CDR1 and CDR2 from the germline V gene are SGHVS and FQNEAQ. The CDR3 length is 13 residues. CDR3 loop: CASSLIIQGELFF. For the CDR3, the DNA is TGTGCCAGCAGCTTAATTATTCAGGGCGAACTGTTTTTT.

This chain links TRBV19 with TRBJ1-2; D is unclear. V was trimmed by 6 bases and J by 3 bases, leaving 11 bases between them. Germline V gene sequence: CDR1 LNHDA, CDR2 SQIVND (reference sequence). The CDR3 sequence is 13 residues long. CDR3 in DNA: TGTGCCAGTAGAGAAACAGCCTACTATGGCTACACCTTC. The encoded protein is CASRETAYYGYTF.

The rearrangement uses TRBV7-8 and TRBJ1-5, with D unclear. Trimming shortened V by 1 base and J by 9 bases, and 16 bases separated the two germline ends. Germline values: CDR1 SGHVS, CDR2 FQNEAQ. The CDR3 is 15 residues long. CDR3 in amino acids: CASSLVPLGQRPQHF. The CDR3 region has the DNA TGTGCCAGCAGCTTAGTGCCACTAGGCCAACGGCCCCAGCATTTT.

Note on this clone: Sequence at one end of the junction differs from germline and may be a read error. The genes are TRBV30 and TRBJ2-1, with D perhaps matching TRBD2 (6 bases). Germline CDR1 is GTSNPN and CDR2 is SVGIG (reference sequence). This CDR3 region has 14 residues. The CDR3 here is CAWSVSRGTPVRLF. CDR3 DNA: TGTGCCTGGAGTGTATCCCGGGGGACTCCTGTCCGACTCTTC.

The chain employs TRBV5-4 and TRBJ1-2, with D perhaps TRBD1 (6 bases). Trimming stripped 4 bases from V and 7 bases from J, with 11 bases between. This CDR3 contains 12 residues. Looked up from germline, CDR1 is SGHNT and CDR2 is YYREEE (reference sequence). In DNA form, the CDR3 reads TGTGCCAGCAGCAGCACAGGGTTTGGCTACACCTTC. It is translated as CASSSTGFGYTF.